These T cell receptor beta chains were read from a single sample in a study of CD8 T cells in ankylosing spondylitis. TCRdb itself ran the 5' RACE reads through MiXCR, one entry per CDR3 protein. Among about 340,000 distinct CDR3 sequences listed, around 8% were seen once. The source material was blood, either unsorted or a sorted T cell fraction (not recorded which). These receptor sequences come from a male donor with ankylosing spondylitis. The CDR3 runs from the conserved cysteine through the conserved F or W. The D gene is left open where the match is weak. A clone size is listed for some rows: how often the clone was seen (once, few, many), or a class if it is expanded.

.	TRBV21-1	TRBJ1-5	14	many	CASSAKVGDQPQHF	TGTGCCAGCAGCGCAAAAGTGGGAGATCAGCCCCAGCATTTT
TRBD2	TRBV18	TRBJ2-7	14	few	CASSPSGRASEQYF	TGTGCCAGCTCACCTAGCGGGAGGGCCTCCGAGCAGTACTTC
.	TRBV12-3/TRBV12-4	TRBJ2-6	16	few	CASSLRSGSGANVLTF	TGTGCCAGCAGTTTACGTTCAGGCTCTGGGGCCAACGTCCTGACTTTC
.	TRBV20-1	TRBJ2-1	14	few	CSARGGSGYNEQFF	TGCAGTGCTAGAGGAGGGAGTGGCTACAATGAGCAGTTCTTC
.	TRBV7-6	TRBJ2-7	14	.	CASSLNGGTYEQYF	TGTGCCAGCAGCTTAAACGGCGGAACCTACGAGCAGTACTTC
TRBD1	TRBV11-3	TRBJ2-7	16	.	CASSLLSTGGTYEQYF	TGTGCCAGCAGCTTATTATCGACAGGGGGTACCTACGAGCAGTACTTC
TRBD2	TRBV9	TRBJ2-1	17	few	CASGPRLLAGGSFEQFF	TGTGCCAGCGGCCCCCGGCTACTAGCGGGAGGGTCTTTCGAGCAGTTCTTC
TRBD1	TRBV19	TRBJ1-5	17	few	CASSMDPQGNSNQPQHF	TGTGCCAGTAGTATGGACCCACAGGGGAATAGCAATCAGCCCCAGCATTTT
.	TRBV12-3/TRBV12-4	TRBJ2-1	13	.	CASSAGTYNEQFF	TGTGCCAGCAGCGCCGGGACATACAATGAGCAGTTCTTC
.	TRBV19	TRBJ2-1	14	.	CASNRGGLSNEQFF	TGTGCCTCAAATAGGGGGGGACTCTCGAATGAGCAGTTCTTC
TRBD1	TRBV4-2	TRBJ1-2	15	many	CASSQRQGLDYGYTF	TGTGCCAGCAGCCAAAGACAGGGGCTAGACTATGGCTACACCTTC
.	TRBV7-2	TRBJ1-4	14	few	CASSHLGVGEKLFF	TGTGCCAGCAGCCATCTAGGGGTGGGTGAAAAACTGTTTTTT
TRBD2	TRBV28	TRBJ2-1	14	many	CASSIPGTRDEQFF	TGTGCCAGCAGTATCCCCGGGACTAGGGATGAGCAGTTCTTC
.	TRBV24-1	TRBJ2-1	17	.	CATSDLRGLAMYNEQFF	TGTGCCACCAGTGATCTCCGTGGACTCGCAATGTACAATGAGCAGTTCTTC
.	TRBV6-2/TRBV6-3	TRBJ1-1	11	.	CASNQGQSVFF	TGTGCCAGCAACCAAGGACAGTCGGTTTTCTTT
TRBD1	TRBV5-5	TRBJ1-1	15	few	CASSAGQGKNTEAFF	TGTGCCAGCAGCGCAGGACAGGGAAAGAACACTGAAGCTTTCTTT